What follows are 10 T cell receptor beta chains derived from one specimen sequenced in a study of CD8+CD57+ T cells in acquired aplastic anemia. Genomic DNA, the template, was used for profiling of the TCR beta VDJ and CDR3. MiXCR was run by TCRdb on the reads, yielding one entry per CDR3 protein. The sample has roughly 300,000 distinct CDR3 sequences, 50% to 70% seen once. The sequencing input was sorted CD4+, CD8+, or CD8+CD57+ T cells (not recorded which) from PBMCs. The receptors originated from a human donor with severe aplastic anemia or a healthy control (not recorded which).

This rearrangement joins TRBV7-3 to TRBJ2-6; D gene ambiguous. V shed 6 bases and J shed 2 bases, with 11 bases lying between them. Germline V CDR1 and CDR2: SGHTA, FQGTGA. The CDR3 extends over 15 amino acids. This CDR3 is CASSSDGAGANVLTF. For the CDR3, the DNA is TGTGCCAGCAGTTCAGATGGGGCTGGGGCCAACGTCCTGACTTTC.

The rearrangement links TRBV24-1 to TRBJ2-3, with a possible D match to TRBD2 (6 bases). Germline V gives CDR1 KGHDR, CDR2 SFDVKD. Trimming removed 1 base at V and 2 bases at J, with 12 bases between. This CDR3 is built from 16 residues. DNA of the CDR3: TGTGCCACCAGTGATTTTGCAGGAGGGGACACAGATACGCAGTATTTT. Translating it yields CATSDFAGGDTDTQYF.

This clonotype was observed many times. The chain joins TRBV7-8 to TRBJ2-1; 13 nucleotides agree with TRBD2. Germline V gene data show CDR1 as SGHVS and CDR2 as FQNEAQ. The CDR3 totals 22 residues. V was pared by 5 bases and J by 1 base, with 20 bases of the junction left unmatched. The CDR3 sequence: CASSPRRDSGLAGAGSYNEQFF. DNA for the CDR3: TGTGCCAGCAGCCCCCGCCGGGATAGCGGACTAGCGGGGGCGGGTTCCTACAATGAGCAGTTCTTC.

The chain recombines TRBV15 with TRBJ1-2; 10 nucleotides align to TRBD1. CDR1 and CDR2 from the germline V gene are LNHNV and YYDKDF (reference sequence). V was clipped by 1 base and J by 6 bases; unmatched bases: 8. CDR3 length: 16 residues. CDR3 protein: CATSRVGTGEADGYTF. The DNA for the CDR3 is TGTGCCACCAGCAGAGTAGGGACAGGGGAGGCGGATGGCTACACCTTC.

The chain has TRBV5-1 and TRBJ1-2, with D tentatively TRBD1 (6 bases). Trimming pared 5 bases from V and 8 bases from J, leaving 19 bases between. Germline loops: CDR1 SGHRS, CDR2 YFSETQ. This CDR3 is 14 amino acids long. The CDR3 loop reads CASRSGGGRWGYTF. DNA of the CDR3: TGCGCCAGCAGATCAGGAGGGGGGCGCTGGGGCTACACCTTC.

In this sample, this clonotype turned up a few times. This chain links TRBV20-1 with TRBJ1-4; no clear D. V gave up 3 bases and J gave up 3 bases, with 11 bases separating them. The germline CDR1 and CDR2 sequences are DFQATT and SNEGSKA (reference sequence). The CDR3 is made up of 14 amino acids. DNA of the CDR3: TGCAGTGCTAGCTTGGCCCAGGCTAATGAAAAACTGTTTTTT. It codes for CSASLAQANEKLFF.

This clonotype was seen ten or more times. This sequence joins TRBV18 and TRBJ1-4; D remains ambiguous. The CDR3 extends over 12 amino acids. The germline gives CDR1 KGHSH, CDR2 LQKENI. V dropped 1 base and J dropped 12 bases, with 9 bases sitting between them. As DNA, the CDR3 is TGTGCCAGCTCACCACAAAGGGAAGAACTGTTTTTT. Translated, it gives CASSPQREELFF.

This clonotype was seen once. The V call is TRBV5-1, the J call TRBJ1-3, with D unresolved. This CDR3 contains 14 residues. V was clipped by 3 bases and J by 1 base, with 8 bases between them. Germline assignment: CDR1 SGHRS and CDR2 YFSETQ. CDR3 amino acids: CASSSGLSGNTIYF. The CDR3 nucleotides are TGCGCCAGCAGCTCTGGACTTTCTGGAAACACCATATATTTT.

This clonotype showed up just a few times. DNA for the CDR3: TGCAGTGCTAGAGATGGAGGGGGCTATGGCTACACCTTC. It yields the protein CSARDGGGYGYTF. The chain combines TRBV20-1 with TRBJ1-2; D might be TRBD1 (6 bases). The CDR3 length is 13 residues. Looked up from germline, CDR1 is DFQATT and CDR2 is SNEGSKA (reference sequence). With 0 bases removed from V and 4 bases from J, the gap between germline ends came to 9 bases.

The genes are TRBV20-1 and TRBJ2-7, with TRBD1 identical over 8 bases. J gave up 1 base and V 6 bases, and 5 bases lay outside the gene matches. CDR3 length: 13 amino acids. Per germline, CDR1 DFQATT and CDR2 SNEGSKA (reference sequence). This CDR3 reads CSARTGRSYEQYF. CDR3 nucleotides: TGCAGTGCCAGGACAGGGAGGTCCTACGAGCAGTACTTC.